These 9 T cell receptor beta chains share one sample of origin, sequenced in a study of shared clonotypes between healthy human individuals. The protocol was immunoSEQ multiplex PCR, while the TCRdb copy is restricted to in-frame clones and leaves out a portion. The sample consists of roughly 2 million clones, roughly 95% of them appearing once. Material: naive CD4+ T cells sorted from blood. Subset in this sample: CD45RA+ positively selected. The receptors stem from a man younger than 35 in good health.

The chain combines TRBV6-1 with TRBJ1-1; D not certain. This CDR3 contains 12 residues. Germline CDR1 reads MNHNS; CDR2 reads SASEGT. The germline V and J ends were trimmed by 8 bases and 10 bases, with 17 bases remaining between them. This chain's CDR3 is CASGLESMGAFF. In DNA form, the CDR3 reads TGTGCCAGCGGCCTAGAATCTATGGGAGCTTTCTTT.

The chain uses TRBV5-4 and TRBJ2-5, with unresolved D. The CDR3 has 13 amino acids. Germline-derived CDR1 and CDR2 are SGHNT and YYREEE (reference sequence). Trimming left V 1 base short and J 1 base short, with 5 bases between. The CDR3 spells CASSLLTQETQYF. CDR3 coding DNA: TGTGCCAGCAGCTTGCTCACCCAAGAGACCCAGTACTTC.

This chain connects TRBV6-1 to TRBJ2-7; 8 bases match TRBD2. This CDR3 has 16 residues. Per the germline V gene, CDR1 is MNHNS and CDR2 is SASEGT. The trim removed 4 bases at V and 6 bases at J, leaving 14 bases unmatched. CDR3 in amino acids: CASSVDRGRISSEQYF. CDR3 coding DNA: TGTGCCAGCAGTGTCGACCGCGGGAGGATATCTTCCGAGCAGTACTTC.

The genes are TRBV9 and TRBJ2-1; D is unclear. CDR3 length: 15 amino acids. CDR1 SGDLS and CDR2 YYNGEE come from the germline V gene. V dropped 1 base and J dropped 2 bases, with 10 bases sitting between them. The CDR3 spells CASSVLAGTYNEQFF. In DNA form, the CDR3 reads TGTGCCAGCAGCGTACTGGCAGGAACCTACAATGAGCAGTTCTTC.

The chain couples TRBV6-1 to TRBJ1-5, with D unresolved. The CDR3 loop spans 14 amino acids. V lost 1 base to trimming and J lost 15 bases, with 19 bases between them. Germline CDR1 MNHNS, CDR2 SASEGT. The CDR3 nucleotides are TGTGCCAGCAGTGAAGAAGCCGGCAGGCCTTTTACGCATTTT. Protein sequence: CASSEEAGRPFTHF.

This clone was seen a single time. The CDR3 protein is CASSPGTSGRLLRETQYF. The CDR3 DNA sequence: TGTGCCAGCAGCCCTGGGACTAGCGGGAGGTTGTTGCGGGAGACCCAGTACTTC. The gene calls are TRBV7-8 and TRBJ2-5; 15 nucleotides agree with TRBD2. From germline, CDR1 is SGHVS and CDR2 FQNEAQ. CDR3 length: 18 residues. Trimming took 5 bases from V and 5 from J; bases not matched to a gene: 12. Using reference TRBV7-8 and TRBJ2-5 for the parts outside the CDR3, the full variable domain is GAGVSQSPRYKVAKRGQDVALRCDPISGHVSLFWYQQALGQGPEFLTYFQNEAQLDKSGLPSDRFFAERPEGSVSTLKIQRTQQEDSAVYLCASSPGTSGRLLRETQYFGPGTRLLVL.

In DNA form, the CDR3 reads TGTGCCAGCAGCCCAGGGGGGGCATTCTCCTACGAGCAGTACTTC. This sequence encodes CASSPGGAFSYEQYF. V gene TRBV27 combines with J gene TRBJ2-7, with D tentatively TRBD1 or TRBD2 (7 bases each). Trimming removed 6 bases at V and 0 bases at J, with 15 bases between. CDR1 is MNHEY, CDR2 SMNVEV, per germline (reference sequence). CDR3 size: 15 residues.

The chain combines TRBV18 with TRBJ1-2; perhaps TRBD1 as D (5 bases). Between the trimmed V and J ends, which lost 5 bases and 0 bases, there was a span of 7 bases. CDR1 is KGHSH and CDR2 is LQKENI in the germline V gene. The CDR3 consists of 13 residues. The DNA for the CDR3 is TGTGCCAGCTCAGAGGGGCCTAACTATGGCTACACCTTC. Amino acid sequence: CASSEGPNYGYTF.

This chain uses TRBV9 with TRBJ2-1; TRBD1 agrees at 9 bases. This CDR3 comprises 17 residues. Germline assignment: CDR1 SGDLS and CDR2 YYNGEE. V lost 2 bases and J lost 0; bases outside the gene matches: 6. CDR3 protein: CASSVGTGTSSYNEQFF. The CDR3 DNA reads as TGTGCCAGCAGCGTTGGGACAGGGACAAGCTCCTACAATGAGCAGTTCTTC.